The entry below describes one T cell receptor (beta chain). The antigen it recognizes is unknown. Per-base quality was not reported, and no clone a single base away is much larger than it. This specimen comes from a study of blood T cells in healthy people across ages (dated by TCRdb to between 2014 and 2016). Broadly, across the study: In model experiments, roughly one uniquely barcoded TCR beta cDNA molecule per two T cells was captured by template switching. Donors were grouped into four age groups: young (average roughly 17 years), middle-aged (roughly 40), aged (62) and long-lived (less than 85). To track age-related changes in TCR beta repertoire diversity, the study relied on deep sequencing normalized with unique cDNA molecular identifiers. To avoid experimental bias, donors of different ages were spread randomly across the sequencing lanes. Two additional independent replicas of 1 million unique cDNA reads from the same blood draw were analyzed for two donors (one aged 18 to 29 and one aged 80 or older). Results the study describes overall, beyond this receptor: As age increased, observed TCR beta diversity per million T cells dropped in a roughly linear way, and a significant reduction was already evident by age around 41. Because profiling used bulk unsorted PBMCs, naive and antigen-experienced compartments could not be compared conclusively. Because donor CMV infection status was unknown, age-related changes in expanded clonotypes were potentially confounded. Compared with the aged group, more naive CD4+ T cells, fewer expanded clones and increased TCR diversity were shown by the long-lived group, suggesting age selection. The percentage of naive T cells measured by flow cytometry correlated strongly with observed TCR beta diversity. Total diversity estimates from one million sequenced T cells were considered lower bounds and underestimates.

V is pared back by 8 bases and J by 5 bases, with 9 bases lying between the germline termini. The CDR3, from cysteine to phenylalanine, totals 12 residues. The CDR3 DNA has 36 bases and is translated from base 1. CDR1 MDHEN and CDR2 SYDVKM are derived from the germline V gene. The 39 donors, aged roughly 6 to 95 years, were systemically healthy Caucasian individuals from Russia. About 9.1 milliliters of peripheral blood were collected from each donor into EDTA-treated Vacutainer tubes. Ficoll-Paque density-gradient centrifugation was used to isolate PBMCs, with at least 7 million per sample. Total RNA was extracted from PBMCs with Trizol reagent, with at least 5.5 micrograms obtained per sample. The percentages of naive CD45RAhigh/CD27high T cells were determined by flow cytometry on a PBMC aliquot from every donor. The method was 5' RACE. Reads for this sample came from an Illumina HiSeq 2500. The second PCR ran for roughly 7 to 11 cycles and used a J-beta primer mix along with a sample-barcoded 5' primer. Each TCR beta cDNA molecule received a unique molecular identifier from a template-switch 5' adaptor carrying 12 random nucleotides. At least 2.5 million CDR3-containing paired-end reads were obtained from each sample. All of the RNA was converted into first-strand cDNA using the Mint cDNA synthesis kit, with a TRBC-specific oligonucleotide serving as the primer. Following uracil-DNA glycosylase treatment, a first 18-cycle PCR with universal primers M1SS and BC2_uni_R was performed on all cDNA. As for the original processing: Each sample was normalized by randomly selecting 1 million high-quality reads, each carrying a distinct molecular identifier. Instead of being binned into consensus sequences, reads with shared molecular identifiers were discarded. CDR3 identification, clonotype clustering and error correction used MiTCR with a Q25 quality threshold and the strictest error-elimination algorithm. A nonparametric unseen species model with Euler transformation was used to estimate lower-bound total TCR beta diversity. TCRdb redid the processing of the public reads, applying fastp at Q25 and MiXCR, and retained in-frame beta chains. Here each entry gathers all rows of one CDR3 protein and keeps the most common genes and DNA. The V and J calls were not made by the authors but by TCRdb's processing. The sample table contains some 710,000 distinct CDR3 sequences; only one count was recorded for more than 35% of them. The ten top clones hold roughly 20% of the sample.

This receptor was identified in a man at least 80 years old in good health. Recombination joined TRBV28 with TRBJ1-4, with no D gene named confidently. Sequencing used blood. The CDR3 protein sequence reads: CASQQRNEKLFF. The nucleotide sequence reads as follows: TGTGCCAGCCAACAGAGAAATGAAAAACTGTTTTTT.